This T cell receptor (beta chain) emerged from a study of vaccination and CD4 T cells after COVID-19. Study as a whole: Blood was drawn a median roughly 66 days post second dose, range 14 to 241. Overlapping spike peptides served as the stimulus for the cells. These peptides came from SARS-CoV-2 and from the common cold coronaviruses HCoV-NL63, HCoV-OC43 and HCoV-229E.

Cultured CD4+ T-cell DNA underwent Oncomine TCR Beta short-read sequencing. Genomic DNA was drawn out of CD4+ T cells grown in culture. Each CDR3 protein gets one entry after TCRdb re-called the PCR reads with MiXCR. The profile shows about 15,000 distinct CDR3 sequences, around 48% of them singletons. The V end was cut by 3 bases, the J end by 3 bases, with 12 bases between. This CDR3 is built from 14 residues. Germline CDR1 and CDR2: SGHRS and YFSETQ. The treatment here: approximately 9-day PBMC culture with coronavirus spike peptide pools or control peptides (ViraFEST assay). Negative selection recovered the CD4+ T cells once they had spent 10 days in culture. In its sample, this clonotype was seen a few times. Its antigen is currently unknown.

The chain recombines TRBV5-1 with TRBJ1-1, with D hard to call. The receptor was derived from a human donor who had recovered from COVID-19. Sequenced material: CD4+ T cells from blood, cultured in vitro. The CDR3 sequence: CASSSGGMDTEAFF. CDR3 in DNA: TGCGCCAGCAGCTCGGGCGGGATGGACACTGAAGCTTTCTTT.